Following are 2 T cell receptor beta chains from one sample sequenced in a study of blood T cell repertoires in COVID-19. Assay: immunoSEQ multiplex PCR; the TCRdb copy retains only in-frame clones and omits some. The table has fewer than 250,000 clones, 84% seen once. The sample comprised peripheral blood. The receptors were gathered from a woman aged 70-85 years with active or convalescent COVID-19.

The V call is TRBV25-1, the J call TRBJ2-1, with 8 bases aligning to TRBD2. Germline CDR1 reads MGHDK; CDR2 reads SYGVNS. The CDR3 has 14 amino acids. V trimming: 10 bases; J trimming: 6 bases; junction bases outside the gene matches: 11. CDR3 nucleotide sequence: TGTGCCACCTCGACTAGCGCCCTTCCCAATGAGCAGTTCTTC. Its translation is CATSTSALPNEQFF.

The chain joins TRBV18 to TRBJ2-7; 12 nucleotides agree with TRBD2. Germline-derived CDR1 and CDR2 are KGHSH and LQKENI. The CDR3 runs to 18 residues. V trimming: 2 bases; J trimming: 1 base; junction bases outside the gene matches: 9. The CDR3 DNA sequence: TGTGCCAGCTCACCAGATTTGCTAGCGGGAGGGCATTCCTACGAGCAGTACTTC. It yields the protein CASSPDLLAGGHSYEQYF.